Here is one T cell receptor (beta chain) with its context. Its antigen is unidentified. Germline V gene lookup returns CDR1 KGHSY and CDR2 FQNENV. This CDR3 region has 18 residues. The V and J ends lost 2 bases and 0 bases, in that order; junction bases with no gene match: 10. The record originates from a study of OX40 agonist ivuxolimab in advanced cancers. Study background: Patients were dosed with the agonistic anti-OX40 (CD134) antibody ivuxolimab.

Repertoires were generated with immunoSEQ multiplex PCR, while TCRdb's copy carries only in-frame clones and drops some. The table has tens of thousands of clones, 91% seen once; the top ten hold 2% to 3%. General study results and limits: At doses 0.1 to 3.0 mg/kg, CD4+ and CD8+ clones expanded. In a subset of nonresponders, normalized T-cell clonal expansion was also low.

Individuals having autoimmune disease history or systemic immunosuppression were not enrolled. This sequence was found in an adult with an advanced solid tumor such as melanoma, head and neck, liver or kidney cancer. This specimen consisted of CD4+ or CD8+ T cells sorted from blood, obtained in a trial of the OX40 agonist ivuxolimab. V gene TRBV16 combines with J gene TRBJ2-1; 7 bases fit TRBD1. Here the CDR3 reads CASSQSLQGFSSYNEQFF. CDR3 DNA sequence: TGTGCCAGCAGCCAAAGCCTACAGGGGTTTAGCTCCTACAATGAGCAGTTCTTC.